The 20 T cell receptor beta chains given below trace back to one sample, sequenced in a study of blood T cell repertoires in COVID-19. Only in-frame clones appear in the TCRdb table, and some are missing; sequencing was by immunoSEQ multiplex PCR. The sample gives 200,000 to 250,000 clones, 85% to 90% of which show up once; approximately 7.2% is in the top ten. Sequencing was performed on peripheral blood. The receptors were sampled from a woman aged 70 to 79 with active or convalescent COVID-19.

The V and J genes are TRBV7-9 and TRBJ1-4; the D is unclear. Germline CDR1 reads SEHNR; CDR2 reads FQNEAQ (reference sequence). Trimming removed 1 base from V and 11 bases from J, with 20 bases in between. CDR3 length: 16 residues. CDR3 sequence reads: CASSLGPEGRLGKLFF. DNA for the CDR3: TGTGCCAGCAGCTTAGGACCTGAGGGCCGTCTTGGGAAACTGTTTTTT.

This clone showed up just once. V usage is TRBV7-2 and J usage is TRBJ1-1; TRBD1 aligns across 8 bases. This CDR3 is built from 15 residues. After removal of 5 bases from V and 2 bases from J, the junction contained 7 bases not matched to a gene. Looked up from germline, CDR1 is SGHTA and CDR2 is FQGNSA. CDR3 protein: CASSPAGGLNTEAFF. The CDR3, as DNA: TGTGCCAGCAGCCCTGCAGGGGGCCTTAACACTGAAGCTTTCTTT.

The chain combines TRBV10-3 with TRBJ1-4, with 7 positions matching TRBD1. Germline V gene sequence: CDR1 ENHRY, CDR2 SYGVKD. J gave up 7 bases and V 5 bases, and 13 bases lay outside the gene matches. This CDR3 is built from 16 residues. CDR3 protein: CAISSDRELLVEKLFF. CDR3 coding DNA: TGTGCCATCAGTTCAGACAGGGAGCTCCTGGTTGAAAAACTGTTTTTT.

This chain uses TRBV10-3 with TRBJ1-2, with TRBD1 identical over 12 bases. Germline V CDR1 and CDR2: ENHRY, SYGVKD. CDR3 length equals 15 residues. After removal of 4 bases from V and 8 bases from J, the junction contained 8 bases not matched to a gene. The CDR3 DNA reads as TGTGCCATCAGTGCAGGGGACAGGGGGCAGAGAGGCTACACCTTC. Its translation is CAISAGDRGQRGYTF.

The count of this clone is one. The rearrangement uses TRBV6-2 or TRBV6-3 and TRBJ2-7; D not certain. V lost 5 bases to trimming and J lost 4 bases, with 27 bases between them. The CDR3 loop spans 18 amino acids. The germline gives CDR1 MNHEY, CDR2 SVGEGT. The CDR3 protein is CASSGKAPGVDTTYEQYF. DNA for the CDR3: TGTGCCAGCAGTGGTAAGGCCCCTGGCGTCGACACCACTTACGAGCAGTACTTC.

The chain combines TRBV4-2 with TRBJ1-2; TRBD1 might be the D (6 bases). Trimming pared 0 bases from V and 1 base from J, leaving 6 bases between. Germline V gives CDR1 LGHNA, CDR2 YNFKEQ. The CDR3 covers 14 residues. The CDR3 coding sequence is TGTGCCAGCAGCCAAGAACAGGGTAACTATGGCTACACCTTC. Amino acid sequence: CASSQEQGNYGYTF.

Only one count was recorded for this clone. The chain links TRBV9 to TRBJ2-3, with a possible D match to TRBD2 (6 bases). Deletions cut 0 bases from V and 0 bases from J, with 11 bases between. The CDR3 is 16 residues long. CDR1 and CDR2 (germline): SGDLS, YYNGEE. The CDR3 DNA sequence: TGTGCCAGCAGCGTAGGTGGGGGGACTAGCACAGATACGCAGTATTTT. Its protein product is CASSVGGGTSTDTQYF.

V gene TRBV15 combines with J gene TRBJ2-3, with D possibly being TRBD1 (5 bases). V was trimmed by 5 bases and J by 3 bases, leaving 18 bases between them. The CDR3 is 16 amino acids. Germline CDR1 LNHNV, CDR2 YYDKDF (reference sequence). CDR3 amino acids: CATSPWTAGKTDTQYF. CDR3 DNA sequence: TGTGCCACCAGCCCCTGGACGGCAGGGAAAACAGATACGCAGTATTTT. Full variable domain (missing parts from reference TRBV15 and TRBJ2-3): DAMVIQNPRYQVTQFGKPVTLSCSQTLNHNVMYWYQQKSSQAPKLLFHYYDKDFNNEADTPDNFQSRRPNTSFCFLDIRSPGLGDTAMYLCATSPWTAGKTDTQYFGPGTRLTVL.

This clone was observed a single time. This rearrangement joins TRBV27 to TRBJ1-6; D ambiguous. The CDR3 is 18 residues long. Trimming pared 5 bases from V and 0 bases from J, leaving 17 bases between. CDR1 and CDR2 from the germline V gene are MNHEY and SMNVEV (reference sequence). The CDR3 is CASSPPLTVNSYNSPLHF. The CDR3 DNA reads TGTGCCAGCAGTCCCCCCCTTACAGTGAACTCCTATAATTCACCCCTCCACTTT.

This sequence joins TRBV2 and TRBJ2-5, with 10 bases aligning to TRBD2. V was pared by 4 bases and J by 2 bases, with 4 bases of the junction left unmatched. Germline loops: CDR1 SNHLY, CDR2 FYNNEI. The CDR3 loop spans 15 amino acids. The CDR3 protein is CASSAGLADQETQYF. As DNA, the CDR3 is TGTGCCAGCAGTGCAGGACTAGCGGATCAAGAGACCCAGTACTTC.

The chain carries TRBV7-2 and TRBJ1-4; TRBD1 aligns across 8 bases. The V segment lost 1 base and the J segment 10 bases; nucleotides outside the gene matches: 8. CDR1 is SGHTA, CDR2 FQGNSA, per germline. This CDR3 is built from 15 residues. The CDR3 sequence: CASSLEGTGVVKLFF. CDR3 bases: TGTGCCAGCAGCTTAGAGGGGACAGGAGTCGTAAAACTGTTTTTT. Based on the CDR3 plus reference TRBV7-2 and TRBJ1-4, the full variable domain is GAGVSQSPSNKVTEKGKDVELRCDPISGHTALYWYRQSLGQGLEFLIYFQGNSAPDKSGLPSDRFSAERTGGSVSTLTIQRTQQEDSAVYLCASSLEGTGVVKLFFGSGTQLSVL.

This clone appeared a few times. This rearrangement joins TRBV5-1 to TRBJ2-2, with a weak D call TRBD1 (5 bases). V was trimmed by 3 bases and J by 1 base, leaving 7 bases between them. The germline gives CDR1 SGHRS, CDR2 YFSETQ. This CDR3 is 14 amino acids long. The CDR3 reads CASSSGQNTGELFF. CDR3 DNA sequence: TGCGCCAGCAGCTCCGGACAGAACACCGGGGAGCTGTTTTTT.

The sample holds a few counts of this clone. The V call is TRBV5-1, the J call TRBJ2-7; tentative D call: TRBD2 (6 bases). Germline CDR1 is SGHRS and CDR2 is YFSETQ. Trimming shortened V by 0 bases and J by 1 base, and 11 bases separated the two germline ends. The CDR3 sequence is 15 residues long. Here the CDR3 DNA reads TGCGCCAGCAGCTTGGGATTCGGGGGATCCTACGAGCAGTACTTC. Its translation: CASSLGFGGSYEQYF.

This clone was observed a handful of times. The chain has TRBV7-2 and TRBJ2-1, with D maybe TRBD2 (6 bases). Germline values: CDR1 SGHTA, CDR2 FQGNSA. The CDR3 runs to 15 residues. V was cut by 3 bases and J by 9 bases, with 18 bases left in between. CDR3 sequence (DNA): TGTGCCAGCAGCTTCAGCGGGCAAACCCAGGGTGAGCAGTTCTTC. Its translation is CASSFSGQTQGEQFF.

The chain links TRBV5-6 to TRBJ2-6; D may be TRBD1 (6 bases). CDR3 length: 17 amino acids. Per germline, CDR1 SGHDT and CDR2 YYEEEE. The ends were cut back, 7 bases at V and 0 bases at J, with 17 bases in the middle. The CDR3 DNA follows: TGTGCCAGCCAGCCCGTAGGGGGAAGCTCTGGGGCCAACGTCCTGACTTTC. It is translated as CASQPVGGSSGANVLTF.

CDR3 in amino acids: CASSLTPGLAGDLTGELFF. The CDR3 DNA is TGTGCCAGCAGCTTAACGCCGGGACTAGCGGGGGACCTCACCGGGGAGCTGTTTTTT. The V gene is TRBV13, the J gene TRBJ2-2; 14 bases agree with TRBD2. Trimming at V came to 2 bases and at J to 4 bases, leaving 9 bases not matched to a gene. The CDR3 length is 19 residues. Germline V gene data show CDR1 as PRHDT and CDR2 as FYEKMQ (reference sequence).

In its sample, this clone was seen once. The chain joins TRBV6-5 to TRBJ1-6; weak D call: TRBD1 (6 bases). The CDR3 contains 14 residues. Per the germline V gene, CDR1 is MNHEY and CDR2 is SVGAGI. The V and J ends lost 10 bases and 9 bases respectively, with 19 bases between them. CDR3 region: CATQEGHNRSPLHF. CDR3 DNA sequence: TGTGCCACCCAAGAGGGACACAATCGTTCACCCCTCCACTTT.

This clone was detected a few times. The V gene is TRBV27, the J gene TRBJ1-2; weak D call: TRBD1 (5 bases). The CDR3 extends over 16 amino acids. The V end was cut by 8 bases, the J end by 8 bases, with 27 bases between. Germline-derived CDR1 and CDR2 are MNHEY and SMNVEV (reference sequence). Written as DNA, the CDR3 is TGTGCCAGCTCCTTACTCGGGACTCCCCGGCCGGGAGGCTACACCTTC. Translation gives CASSLLGTPRPGGYTF.

The chain couples TRBV6-5 to TRBJ1-6; weak D call: TRBD1 (6 bases). There are 15 residues in the CDR3. In germline, CDR1 is MNHEY, CDR2 SVGAGI. The V and J ends lost 5 bases and 5 bases respectively, with 13 bases between them. The CDR3 nucleotides read TGTGCCAGCAGTCGTACAGGGCTCAATAATTCACCCCTCCACTTT. It translates to CASSRTGLNNSPLHF.

The CDR3 bases are TGTGCCAGCAGCCCAGGGGCCCTAAATTCACCCCTCCACTTT. Amino acid sequence: CASSPGALNSPLHF. V usage is TRBV3-1 (or the pseudogene TRBV3-2) and J usage is TRBJ1-6; perhaps TRBD1 as D (6 bases). The CDR3 sequence is 14 residues long. Trimming left V 4 bases short and J 7 bases short, with 11 bases between. CDR1 is LGHDT and CDR2 is YNNKEL in the germline V gene (reference sequence).